Each of the 8 T cell receptor beta chains below was sequenced from the same sample in a study of cytotoxic CD8 clonotypes in ibrutinib-treated CLL. Clones were sequenced by immunoSEQ multiplex PCR, and TCRdb holds only the in-frame ones, with some missing. The sample consists of hundreds of thousands of clones, nearly 80% of them appearing once. Material: PBMCs, obtained after 12 months of ibrutinib treatment. These receptors were obtained from a human donor with chronic lymphocytic leukemia.

This clone appeared a few times. CDR3 region: CASSPDRGADGYTF. CDR3 DNA sequence: TGTGCCAGTTCTCCGGACAGGGGGGCCGATGGCTACACCTTC. V usage is TRBV6-1 and J usage is TRBJ1-2, with TRBD1 matching 10 bases. This CDR3 is built from 14 residues. Germline V gene data show CDR1 as MNHNS and CDR2 as SASEGT. Losses at the gene ends were 9 bases for V and 6 bases for J; bases not matched to a gene: 10.

The V and J genes are TRBV4-1 and TRBJ1-4, with D hard to call. CDR3 length: 16 residues. Per germline, CDR1 MGHRA and CDR2 YSYEKL. V was clipped by 1 base and J by 0 bases, with 9 bases between them. CDR3 sequence: CASSQGQSPTNEKLFF. The CDR3 DNA reads as TGCGCCAGCAGCCAAGGTCAGAGCCCAACTAATGAAAAACTGTTTTTT.

The rearrangement links TRBV5-6 to TRBJ1-2; D might be TRBD1 (6 bases). Deletions cut 4 bases from V and 5 bases from J, with 18 bases between. Germline CDR1 and CDR2: SGHDT and YYEEEE. CDR3 length: 15 residues. The CDR3 loop reads CASSTRGLRGYGYTF. As DNA, the CDR3 is TGTGCCAGCAGCACCAGGGGTCTTCGGGGTTATGGCTACACCTTC.

The chain is built from TRBV28 and TRBJ2-6; 9 positions match TRBD1. Per the germline V gene, CDR1 is MDHEN and CDR2 is SYDVKM. Trimming removed 8 bases from V and 1 base from J; junction bases left unmatched: 12. The CDR3 is made up of 18 amino acids. The CDR3 reads CASYSPGTGSSGANVLTF. In nucleotides, the CDR3 is TGTGCCAGCTACTCCCCTGGGACAGGGTCTTCTGGGGCCAACGTCCTGACTTTC.

The chain uses TRBV7-9 and TRBJ1-1; TRBD1 agrees at 8 bases. The CDR3 has 17 amino acids. After removal of 5 bases from V and 4 bases from J, the junction contained 15 bases not matched to a gene. Germline CDR1 SEHNR, CDR2 FQNEAQ (reference sequence). This CDR3 reads CASSLFGQGEVATEAFF. As DNA, the CDR3 is TGTGCCAGCAGCCTTTTCGGACAGGGAGAGGTAGCCACTGAAGCTTTCTTT.

The sample holds a few counts of this clone. The J gene is TRBJ1-2, the V gene TRBV5-4; no reliable D call. Trimming shortened V by 4 bases and J by 4 bases, and 17 bases separated the two germline ends. In germline, CDR1 is SGHNT, CDR2 YYREEE (reference sequence). The CDR3 runs to 15 residues. In DNA, the CDR3 is TGTGCCAGCAGCAGAGACACCAACAGTGCCTATGGCTACACCTTC. Residues: CASSRDTNSAYGYTF.

The chain is built from TRBV6-5 and TRBJ2-2; no definite D call. Germline loops: CDR1 MNHEY, CDR2 SVGAGI. V lost 1 base to trimming and J lost 4 bases, with 4 bases between them. The CDR3 loop spans 13 amino acids. The CDR3 nucleotides read TGTGCCAGCAGTTACTGGGTCACCGGGGAGCTGTTTTTT. Translation gives CASSYWVTGELFF.

The genes are TRBV28 and TRBJ2-1; TRBD1 matches at 7 bases. Per the germline V gene, CDR1 is MDHEN and CDR2 is SYDVKM. V was clipped by 2 bases and J by 5 bases; unmatched bases: 9. The length of the CDR3 is 16 residues. The CDR3 DNA follows: TGTGCCAGCAGTTTACCCCGGACAGGAGGCCACAATGAGCAGTTCTTC. Translation gives CASSLPRTGGHNEQFF.